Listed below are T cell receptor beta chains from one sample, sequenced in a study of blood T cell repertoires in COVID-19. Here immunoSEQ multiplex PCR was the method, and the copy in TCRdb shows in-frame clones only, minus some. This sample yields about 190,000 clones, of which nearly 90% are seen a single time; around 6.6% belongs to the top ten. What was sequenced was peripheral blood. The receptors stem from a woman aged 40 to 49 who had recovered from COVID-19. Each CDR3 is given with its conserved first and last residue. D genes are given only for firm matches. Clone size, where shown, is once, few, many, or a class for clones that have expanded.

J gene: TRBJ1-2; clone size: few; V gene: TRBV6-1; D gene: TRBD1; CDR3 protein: CASSDRDRSLDGYTF; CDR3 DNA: TGTGCCAGCAGTGACAGGGACAGGTCATTGGATGGCTACACCTTC
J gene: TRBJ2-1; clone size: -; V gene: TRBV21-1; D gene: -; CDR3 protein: CASSKRTSGSSYNEQFF; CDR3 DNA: TGTGCCAGCAGCAAAAGGACTAGCGGGAGCTCCTACAATGAGCAGTTCTTC
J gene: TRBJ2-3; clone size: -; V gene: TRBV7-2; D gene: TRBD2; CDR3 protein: CASSFRGGRAADTQYF; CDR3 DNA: TGTGCCAGCAGCTTTCGCGGCGGGAGGGCCGCAGATACGCAGTATTTT
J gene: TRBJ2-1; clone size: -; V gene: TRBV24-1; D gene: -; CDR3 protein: CATSDFSGPLSYNEQFF; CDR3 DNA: TGTGCCACCAGTGATTTCTCCGGTCCGCTCTCCTACAATGAGCAGTTCTTC
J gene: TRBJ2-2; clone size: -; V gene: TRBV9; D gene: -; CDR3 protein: CASSGYGTSTGELFF; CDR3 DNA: TGTGCCAGCAGCGGTTACGGGACATCAACCGGGGAGCTGTTTTTT
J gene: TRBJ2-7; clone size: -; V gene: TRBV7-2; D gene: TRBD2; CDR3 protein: CASSREVGEQYF; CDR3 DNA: TGTGCCAGCAGCCGGGAGGTAGGCGAGCAGTACTTC
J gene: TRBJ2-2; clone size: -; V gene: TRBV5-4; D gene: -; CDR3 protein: CASSEMTGVTGELFF; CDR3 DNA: TGTGCCAGCAGCGAGATGACCGGGGTCACCGGGGAGCTGTTTTTT
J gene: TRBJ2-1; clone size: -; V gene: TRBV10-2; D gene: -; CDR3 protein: CASRPTYNEQFF; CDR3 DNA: TGCGCCAGCCGTCCGACATACAATGAGCAGTTCTTC
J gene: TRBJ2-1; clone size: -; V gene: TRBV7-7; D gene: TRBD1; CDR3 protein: CASSLDRGYEQFF; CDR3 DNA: TGTGCCAGCAGCTTGGACAGGGGATATGAGCAGTTCTTC
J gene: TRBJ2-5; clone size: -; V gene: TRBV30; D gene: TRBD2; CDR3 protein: CAWRVAGAYPTQYF; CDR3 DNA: TGTGCCTGGAGAGTAGCGGGAGCCTACCCGACCCAGTACTTC
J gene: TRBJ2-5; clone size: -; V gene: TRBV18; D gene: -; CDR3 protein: CASSPQPKETQYF; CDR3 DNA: TGTGCCAGCTCACCACAGCCAAAAGAGACCCAGTACTTC
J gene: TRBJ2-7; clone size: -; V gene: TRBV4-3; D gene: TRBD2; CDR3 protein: CASSQDGTSGRYEQYF; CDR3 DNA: TGCGCCAGCAGCCAAGATGGGACTAGCGGGAGGTACGAGCAGTACTTC
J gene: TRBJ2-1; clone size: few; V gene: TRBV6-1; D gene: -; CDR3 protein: CASSDKGRGGNEQFF; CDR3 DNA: TGTGCCAGCAGTGATAAGGGCAGGGGTGGCAATGAGCAGTTCTTC
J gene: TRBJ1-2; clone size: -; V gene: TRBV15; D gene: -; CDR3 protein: CATSREPREDRYTF; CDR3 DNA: TGTGCCACCAGCAGAGAACCCAGGGAGGACCGCTACACCTTC
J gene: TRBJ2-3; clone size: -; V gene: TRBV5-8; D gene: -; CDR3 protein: CASSLGWTKSTDTQYF; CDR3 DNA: TGTGCCAGCAGCTTGGGGTGGACAAAGAGCACAGATACGCAGTATTTT
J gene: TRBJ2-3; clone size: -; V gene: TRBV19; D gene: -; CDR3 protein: CASSDLPQGRDTDTQYF; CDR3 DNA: TGTGCCAGTAGCGACCTCCCACAGGGACGGGACACAGATACGCAGTATTTT
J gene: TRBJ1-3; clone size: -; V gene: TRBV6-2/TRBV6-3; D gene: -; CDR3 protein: CASSLRSGNTIYF; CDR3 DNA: TGTGCCAGCAGTCTCCGCTCTGGAAACACCATATATTTT
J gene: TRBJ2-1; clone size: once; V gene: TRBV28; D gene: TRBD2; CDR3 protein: CASSSMGTRSRTGFF; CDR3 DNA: TGTGCCAGCAGTTCTATGGGGACTAGGTCTCGCACGGGGTTCTTC
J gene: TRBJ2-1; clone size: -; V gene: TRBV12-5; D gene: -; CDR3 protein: CASGHSHEQFF; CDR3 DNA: TGTGCTAGTGGCCACTCCCATGAGCAGTTCTTC
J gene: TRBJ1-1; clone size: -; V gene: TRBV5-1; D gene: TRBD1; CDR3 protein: CASSLARDRVFEAFF; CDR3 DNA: TGCGCCAGCAGCTTGGCCCGGGACAGGGTATTTGAAGCTTTCTTT
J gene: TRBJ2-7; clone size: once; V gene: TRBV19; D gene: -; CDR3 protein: CASSSGAAPFPYEQYF; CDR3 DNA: TGTGCCAGTAGTAGTGGAGCGGCCCCTTTTCCCTACGAGCAGTACTTC
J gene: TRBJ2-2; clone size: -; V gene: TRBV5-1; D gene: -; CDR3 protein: CASSFSESTGELFF; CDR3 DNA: TGCGCCAGCAGCTTCTCGGAGAGCACCGGGGAGCTGTTTTTT
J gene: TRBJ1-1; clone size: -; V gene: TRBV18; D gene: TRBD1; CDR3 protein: CASSQKQGITEAFF; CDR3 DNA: TGTGCCAGCTCACAGAAACAGGGGATCACTGAAGCTTTCTTT